These 26 T cell receptor beta chains were sequenced from one sample in a study of blood T cell repertoires in COVID-19. The repertoire was sequenced with immunoSEQ multiplex PCR; TCRdb's copy has only in-frame clones and lacks some. The repertoire holds roughly 100,000 clones, with more than 70% as singletons. Sequenced input: peripheral blood. The receptors were sampled from a woman aged 55-70 years with acute or convalescent COVID-19.

V and J are TRBV7-2 and TRBJ1-1, with D perhaps matching TRBD1 (5 bases). Trimming removed 5 bases at V and 4 bases at J, with 11 bases between. Germline V gene data show CDR1 as SGHTA and CDR2 as FQGNSA. The CDR3 sequence is 13 residues long. CDR3: CASSTQRGTEAFF. CDR3 in DNA: TGTGCCAGCAGCACACAAAGGGGCACTGAAGCTTTCTTT.

V gene TRBV5-1 combines with J gene TRBJ1-2; 7 bases align to TRBD1. CDR1 and CDR2 from the germline V gene are SGHRS and YFSETQ. The CDR3 loop spans 13 amino acids. V lost 4 bases to trimming and J lost 6 bases; unmatched junction nucleotides: 6. This CDR3 is CASSAQDRDGYTF. The CDR3 DNA reads as TGCGCCAGCAGCGCCCAAGACAGGGATGGCTACACCTTC.

This clone was counted a few times. This chain links TRBV28 with TRBJ1-1; D might be TRBD1 (5 bases). The V end was cut by 1 base, the J end by 1 base, with 10 bases between. Germline CDR1 MDHEN, CDR2 SYDVKM. This CDR3 is 15 amino acids long. The CDR3 DNA sequence: TGTGCCAGCAGTTTATCGGCTACAGGGAACACTGAAGCTTTCTTT. It codes for CASSLSATGNTEAFF.

The chain links TRBV11-1 to TRBJ2-1, with 11 bases aligning to TRBD2. Germline V gene data show CDR1 as SGHAT and CDR2 as FQDESV (reference sequence). The V gene end was trimmed by 5 bases and the J gene end by 4 bases; junction bases not matched to a gene: 4. This CDR3 spans 15 amino acids. DNA of the CDR3: TGTGCCAGCAGCCATAGCGGGAGGGGGTACAATGAGCAGTTCTTC. This sequence encodes CASSHSGRGYNEQFF.

This clone has just one count. The chain is built from TRBV4-2 and TRBJ2-1; D is undetermined. Deletions cut 0 bases from V and 9 bases from J, with 12 bases between. Germline values: CDR1 LGHNA, CDR2 YNFKEQ. CDR3 length: 14 amino acids. The CDR3 sequence: CASSQDFGDVEQFF. DNA of the CDR3: TGTGCCAGCAGCCAAGATTTTGGAGATGTTGAGCAGTTCTTC.

The rearrangement joins TRBV24-1 to TRBJ1-5; 9 bases map to TRBD1. CDR3 length equals 12 residues. Germline-derived CDR1 and CDR2 are KGHDR and SFDVKD. After removal of 9 bases from V and 7 bases from J, the junction contained 3 bases not matched to a gene. For the CDR3, the DNA is TGTGCCACCTCGGGACAGGGCCAGCCCCAGCATTTT. It encodes CATSGQGQPQHF.

This rearrangement joins TRBV28 to TRBJ1-4, with D maybe TRBD1 (5 bases). Trimming pared 5 bases from V and 0 bases from J, leaving 13 bases between. The CDR3 consists of 16 residues. Germline V gene data show CDR1 as MDHEN and CDR2 as SYDVKM. The CDR3 loop is CASSPTGSPTNEKLFF. For the CDR3, the DNA is TGTGCCAGCAGTCCCACAGGTTCTCCAACTAATGAAAAACTGTTTTTT.

The rearrangement links TRBV5-4 to TRBJ2-3; maybe TRBD1 (6 bases). Trimming pared 2 bases from V and 4 bases from J, leaving 8 bases between. This CDR3 has 13 residues. Germline V gene lookup returns CDR1 SGHNT and CDR2 YYREEE (reference sequence). CDR3 DNA sequence: TGTGCCAGCAGCTTCCCAGGGGCAGATACGCAGTATTTT. Protein sequence: CASSFPGADTQYF. Combining the CDR3 with reference TRBV5-4 and TRBJ2-3 gives the whole variable domain ETGVTQSPTHLIKTRGQQVTLRCSSQSGHNTVSWYQQALGQGPQFIFQYYREEENGRGNFPPRFSGLQFPNYSSELNVNALELDDSALYLCASSFPGADTQYFGPGTRLTVL.

The chain has TRBV3-1 (or the pseudogene TRBV3-2) and TRBJ2-1; 8 bases line up with TRBD2. V gave up 0 bases and J gave up 0 bases; unmatched junction bases: 4. There are 17 residues in the CDR3. Germline-derived CDR1 and CDR2 are LGHDT and YNNKEL (reference sequence). The CDR3 bases are TGTGCCAGCAGCCAAGACTTAGCGGGAAGCTCCTACAATGAGCAGTTCTTC. Its translation is CASSQDLAGSSYNEQFF.

The genes are TRBV4-1 and TRBJ2-7; 11 nucleotides align to TRBD2. This CDR3 contains 16 residues. Looked up from germline, CDR1 is MGHRA and CDR2 is YSYEKL. V lost 0 bases to trimming and J lost 4 bases; unmatched junction nucleotides: 5. This chain's CDR3 is CASSQEPGLAVYEQYF. The CDR3 DNA is TGCGCCAGCAGCCAAGAGCCGGGACTAGCGGTATACGAGCAGTACTTC.

The rearrangement links TRBV5-1 to TRBJ1-3; D is unresolved. V was cut by 0 bases and J by 4 bases, with 5 bases left in between. This CDR3 comprises 13 residues. Germline CDR1 and CDR2: SGHRS and YFSETQ. Here the CDR3 reads CASSLDSGNTIYF. CDR3 coding DNA: TGCGCCAGCAGCTTGGACAGCGGAAACACCATATATTTT.

The V gene is TRBV29-1, the J gene TRBJ2-6; TRBD2 aligns across 12 bases. With 5 bases clipped from V and 0 bases from J, the junction kept 5 bases outside the gene matches. The germline CDR1 and CDR2 sequences are SQVTM and ANQGSEA. This CDR3 has 17 residues. In DNA form, the CDR3 reads TGCAGCGTTTCTGGACTAGCGGGGATCTCTGGGGCCAACGTCCTGACTTTC. Its protein is CSVSGLAGISGANVLTF. The variable domain in full, completed from reference TRBV29-1 and TRBJ2-6, reads SAVISQKPSRDICQRGTSLTIQCQVDSQVTMMFWYRQQPGQSLTLIATANQGSEATYESGFVIDKFPISRPNLTFSTLTVSNMSPEDSSIYLCSVSGLAGISGANVLTFGAGSRLTVL.

This rearrangement joins TRBV5-8 to TRBJ2-1; D unresolved. The germline CDR1 and CDR2 sequences are SGHTS and YDEGEE. The CDR3 consists of 13 residues. The ends were cut back, 3 bases at V and 3 bases at J, with 7 bases in the middle. In DNA, the CDR3 is TGTGCCAGCAGCTCTGGCTTCTACAATGAGCAGTTCTTC. Amino acid sequence: CASSSGFYNEQFF. Complete variable domain (other parts from reference TRBV5-8 and TRBJ2-1): EAGVTQSPTHLIKTRGQQATLRCSPISGHTSVYWYQQALGLGLQFLLWYDEGEERNRGNFPPRFSGRQFPNYSSELNVNALELEDSALYLCASSSGFYNEQFFGPGTRLTVL.

The chain combines TRBV5-5 with TRBJ2-1, with D perhaps TRBD2 (6 bases). This CDR3 has 17 residues. The V gene lost 4 bases and the J gene lost 1 base, with 18 bases spanning the gap. Germline V gene lookup returns CDR1 SGHKS and CDR2 YYEKEE (reference sequence). CDR3 in DNA: TGTGCCAGCAGCCTAAGGAAGGGTAGCGGTTCCTACAATGAGCAGTTCTTC. Its translation is CASSLRKGSGSYNEQFF.

V gene TRBV19 combines with J gene TRBJ2-7, with D possibly being TRBD2 (5 bases). The germline V gene encodes CDR1 LNHDA and CDR2 SQIVND (reference sequence). V was clipped by 11 bases and J by 4 bases, with 12 bases between them. The CDR3 totals 11 residues. The CDR3 DNA reads as TGTGCCTCCGGAGGCCGGTACGAGCAGTACTTC. The encoded protein is CASGGRYEQYF.

The chain employs TRBV25-1 and TRBJ1-2; 9 bases map to TRBD1. The V and J ends lost 1 base and 4 bases, in that order; junction bases with no gene match: 4. Per germline, CDR1 MGHDK and CDR2 SYGVNS. The CDR3 is made up of 15 amino acids. CDR3 sequence: CASSELGDRVYGYTF. The CDR3 coding sequence is TGTGCCAGCAGTGAATTGGGGGACAGGGTCTATGGCTACACCTTC.

The chain uses TRBV4-1 and TRBJ1-5; tentative D call: TRBD1 (6 bases). The V end lost 0 bases, the J end lost 5 bases, and 8 bases lay between the germline ends. This CDR3 is 14 amino acids long. Germline values: CDR1 MGHRA, CDR2 YSYEKL. CDR3 in amino acids: CASSQETGHQPQHF. CDR3 coding DNA: TGCGCCAGCAGCCAAGAGACAGGCCATCAGCCCCAGCATTTT.

This sequence joins TRBV7-8 and TRBJ2-1; weak D call: TRBD1 (6 bases). CDR3 length equals 16 residues. V was shortened by 1 base and J by 4 bases, with 14 bases between the two germline ends. Germline V lookup: CDR1 SGHVS, CDR2 FQNEAQ. The CDR3 DNA reads as TGTGCCAGCAGCTTAGGGGTTGGGGGCCTGTACAATGAGCAGTTCTTC. It yields the protein CASSLGVGGLYNEQFF. Full variable domain (rest looked up from reference TRBV7-8 and TRBJ2-1): GAGVSQSPRYKVAKRGQDVALRCDPISGHVSLFWYQQALGQGPEFLTYFQNEAQLDKSGLPSDRFFAERPEGSVSTLKIQRTQQEDSAVYLCASSLGVGGLYNEQFFGPGTRLTVL.

This clone appeared a single time. The chain uses TRBV7-9 and TRBJ2-5; the D gene is possibly TRBD2 (6 bases). Germline V gene lookup returns CDR1 SEHNR and CDR2 FQNEAQ (reference sequence). V was clipped by 1 base and J by 5 bases, with 8 bases between them. The CDR3 is 13 amino acids. The CDR3 reads CASSLGLVETQYF. As DNA, the CDR3 is TGTGCCAGCAGCTTAGGACTAGTGGAGACCCAGTACTTC.

This chain uses TRBV27 with TRBJ1-2, with 8 bases aligning to TRBD1. V lost 3 bases and J lost 4; bases outside the gene matches: 4. The CDR3 loop spans 14 amino acids. Germline loops: CDR1 MNHEY, CDR2 SMNVEV (reference sequence). CDR3 loop: CASSFSGGGYGYTF. As DNA, the CDR3 is TGTGCCAGCAGTTTTTCAGGGGGCGGCTATGGCTACACCTTC.

V and J are TRBV4-2 and TRBJ1-1; tentatively, D is TRBD1 (6 bases). CDR1 is LGHNA and CDR2 is YNFKEQ in the germline V gene. There are 14 residues in the CDR3. V lost 2 bases and J lost 6, with 13 bases in between. The CDR3 nucleotides read TGTGCCAGCAGCCAACGTGGGGGCGCCGCTGAAGCTTTCTTT. Translating it yields CASSQRGGAAEAFF.

This rearrangement joins TRBV27 to TRBJ1-1, with 9 nucleotides matching TRBD1. The V and J ends lost 6 bases and 4 bases, in that order; junction bases with no gene match: 12. CDR3 length equals 16 residues. Looked up from germline, CDR1 is MNHEY and CDR2 is SMNVEV (reference sequence). CDR3 in amino acids: CASRLGGTGFLTEAFF. The CDR3 DNA reads as TGTGCCAGCAGATTGGGGGGGACAGGGTTTCTCACTGAAGCTTTCTTT.

The rearrangement links TRBV18 to TRBJ2-1, with D possibly TRBD1 on 6 matching bases. Trimming pared 0 bases from V and 6 bases from J, leaving 12 bases between. The CDR3 length is 15 residues. In germline, CDR1 is KGHSH, CDR2 LQKENI. CDR3: CASSPPHRGGNEQFF. CDR3 nucleotides: TGTGCCAGCTCACCACCGCATAGAGGGGGCAATGAGCAGTTCTTC.

The chain has TRBV7-9 and TRBJ1-2; tentatively, D is TRBD1 (6 bases). The CDR3 contains 13 residues. The V gene lost 3 bases and the J gene lost 7 bases, with 12 bases spanning the gap. CDR1 and CDR2 (germline): SEHNR, FQNEAQ (reference sequence). Here the CDR3 reads CASSFQGSAGYTF. CDR3 DNA: TGTGCCAGCAGCTTTCAGGGGTCGGCTGGCTACACCTTC.

The chain employs TRBV7-8 and TRBJ2-3; D unclear. With 1 base removed from V and 0 bases from J, the gap between germline ends came to 8 bases. Germline V gene lookup returns CDR1 SGHVS and CDR2 FQNEAQ. The CDR3 sequence is 15 residues long. CDR3 nucleotides: TGTGCCAGCAGCTTAGTCTTTACTAGCACAGATACGCAGTATTTT. Translating it yields CASSLVFTSTDTQYF.

This chain links TRBV5-6 with TRBJ1-5, with D tentatively TRBD1 (5 bases). CDR3 size: 15 residues. The V end lost 4 bases, the J end lost 2 bases, and 13 bases lay between the germline ends. Per the germline V gene, CDR1 is SGHDT and CDR2 is YYEEEE. The CDR3, as DNA: TGTGCCAGCAGCCAGTCTGTGACAGGCAATCAGCCCCAGCATTTT. Protein: CASSQSVTGNQPQHF.